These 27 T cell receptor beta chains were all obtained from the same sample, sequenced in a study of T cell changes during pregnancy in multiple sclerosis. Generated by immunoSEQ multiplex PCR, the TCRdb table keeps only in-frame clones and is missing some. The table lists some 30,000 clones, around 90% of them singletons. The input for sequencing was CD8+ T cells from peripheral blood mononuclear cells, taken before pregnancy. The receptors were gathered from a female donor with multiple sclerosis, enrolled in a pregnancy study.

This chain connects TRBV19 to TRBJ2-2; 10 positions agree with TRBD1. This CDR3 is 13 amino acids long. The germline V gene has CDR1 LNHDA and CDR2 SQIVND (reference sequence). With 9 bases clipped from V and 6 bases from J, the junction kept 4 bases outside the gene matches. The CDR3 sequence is CASGTGEPGELFF. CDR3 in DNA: TGTGCCAGCGGGACAGGGGAGCCCGGGGAGCTGTTTTTT.

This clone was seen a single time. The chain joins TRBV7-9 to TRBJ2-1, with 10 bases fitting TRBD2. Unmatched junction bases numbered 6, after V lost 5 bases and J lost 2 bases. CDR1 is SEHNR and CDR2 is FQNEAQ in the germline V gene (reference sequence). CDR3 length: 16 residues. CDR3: CASSPFSGGPYNEQFF. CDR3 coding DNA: TGTGCCAGCAGCCCGTTTAGCGGGGGGCCCTACAATGAGCAGTTCTTC.

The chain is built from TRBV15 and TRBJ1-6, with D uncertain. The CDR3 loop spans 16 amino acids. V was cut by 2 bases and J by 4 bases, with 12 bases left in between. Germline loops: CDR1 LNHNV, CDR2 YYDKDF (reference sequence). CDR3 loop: CATSRWAGLYNSPLHF. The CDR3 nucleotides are TGTGCCACCAGCAGATGGGCTGGGCTGTATAATTCACCCCTCCACTTT.

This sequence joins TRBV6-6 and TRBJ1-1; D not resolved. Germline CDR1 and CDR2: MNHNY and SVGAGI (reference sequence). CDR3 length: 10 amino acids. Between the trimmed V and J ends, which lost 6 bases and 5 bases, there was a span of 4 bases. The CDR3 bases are TGTGCCAGCAGCCAGACTGAAGCTTTCTTT. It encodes CASSQTEAFF.

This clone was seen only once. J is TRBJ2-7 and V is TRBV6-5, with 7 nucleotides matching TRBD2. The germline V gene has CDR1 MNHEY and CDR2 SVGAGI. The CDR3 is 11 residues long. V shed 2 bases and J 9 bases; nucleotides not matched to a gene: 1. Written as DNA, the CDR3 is TGTGCCAGCAGTTACGGGGGGGGGCAGTACTTC. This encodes CASSYGGGQYF.

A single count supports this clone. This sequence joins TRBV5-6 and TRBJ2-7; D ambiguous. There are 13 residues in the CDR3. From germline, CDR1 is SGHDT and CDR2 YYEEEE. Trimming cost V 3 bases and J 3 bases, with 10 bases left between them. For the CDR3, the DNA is TGTGCCAGCAGCTCCAATTCCATCTACGAGCAGTACTTC. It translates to CASSSNSIYEQYF.

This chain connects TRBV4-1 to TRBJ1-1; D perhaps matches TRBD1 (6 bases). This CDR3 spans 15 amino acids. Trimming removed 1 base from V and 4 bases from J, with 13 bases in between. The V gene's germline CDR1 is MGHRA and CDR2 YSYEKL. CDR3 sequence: CASSQAGQSFTEAFF. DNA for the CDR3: TGCGCCAGCAGCCAAGCAGGACAGAGTTTCACTGAAGCTTTCTTT.

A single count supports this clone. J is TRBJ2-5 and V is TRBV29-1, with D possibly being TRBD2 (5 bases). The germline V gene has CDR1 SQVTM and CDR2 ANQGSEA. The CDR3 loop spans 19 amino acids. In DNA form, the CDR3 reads TGCATCCTCCCTGGGGTCAAGCTGGTAACCGCGAGGGACCAAGAGACCCAGTACTTC. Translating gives CILPGVKLVTARDQETQYF.

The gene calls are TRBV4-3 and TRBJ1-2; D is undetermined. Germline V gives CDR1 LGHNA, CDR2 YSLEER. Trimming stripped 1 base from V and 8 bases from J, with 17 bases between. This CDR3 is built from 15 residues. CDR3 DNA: TGCGCCAGCAGCCAAGTGGCCCCGGACTTGGGGGGCTACACCTTC. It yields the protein CASSQVAPDLGGYTF.

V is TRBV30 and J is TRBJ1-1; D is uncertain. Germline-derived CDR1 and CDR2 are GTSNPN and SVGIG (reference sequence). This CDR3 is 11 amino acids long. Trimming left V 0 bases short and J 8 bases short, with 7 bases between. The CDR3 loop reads CAWSVRSEAFF. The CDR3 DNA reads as TGTGCCTGGAGTGTACGGTCCGAAGCTTTCTTT.

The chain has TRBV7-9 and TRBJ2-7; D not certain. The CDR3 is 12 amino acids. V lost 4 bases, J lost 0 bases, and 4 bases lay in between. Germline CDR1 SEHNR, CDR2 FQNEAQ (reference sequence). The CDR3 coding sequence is TGTGCCAGCAGCTCCAGCTCCTACGAGCAGTACTTC. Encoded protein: CASSSSSYEQYF.

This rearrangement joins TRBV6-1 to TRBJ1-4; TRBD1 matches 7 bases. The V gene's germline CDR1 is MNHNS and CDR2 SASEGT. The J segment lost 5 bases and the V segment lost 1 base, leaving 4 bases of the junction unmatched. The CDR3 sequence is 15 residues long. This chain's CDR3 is CASSEDAGGNEKLFF. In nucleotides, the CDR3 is TGTGCCAGCAGTGAAGATGCAGGGGGGAATGAAAAACTGTTTTTT.

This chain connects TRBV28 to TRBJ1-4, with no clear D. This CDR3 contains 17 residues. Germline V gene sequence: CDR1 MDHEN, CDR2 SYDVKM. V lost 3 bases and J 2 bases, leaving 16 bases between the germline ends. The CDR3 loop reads CASSFLADEGTNEKLFF. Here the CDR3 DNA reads TGTGCCAGCAGTTTCCTGGCAGATGAGGGCACTAATGAAAAACTGTTTTTT.

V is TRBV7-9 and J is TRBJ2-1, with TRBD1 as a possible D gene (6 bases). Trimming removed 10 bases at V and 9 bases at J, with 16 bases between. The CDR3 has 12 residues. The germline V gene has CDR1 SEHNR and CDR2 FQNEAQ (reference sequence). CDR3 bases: TGTGCCACCCTTGCGGAAGGGGGTGAGCAGTTCTTC. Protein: CATLAEGGEQFF.

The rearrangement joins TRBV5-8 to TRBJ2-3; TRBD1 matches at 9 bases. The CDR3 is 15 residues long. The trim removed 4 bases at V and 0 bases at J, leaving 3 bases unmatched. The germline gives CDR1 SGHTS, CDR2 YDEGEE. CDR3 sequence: CASSLGQGSTDTQYF. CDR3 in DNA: TGTGCCAGCAGCCTAGGACAGGGGAGCACAGATACGCAGTATTTT. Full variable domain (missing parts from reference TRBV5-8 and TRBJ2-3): EAGVTQSPTHLIKTRGQQATLRCSPISGHTSVYWYQQALGLGLQFLLWYDEGEERNRGNFPPRFSGRQFPNYSSELNVNALELEDSALYLCASSLGQGSTDTQYFGPGTRLTVL.

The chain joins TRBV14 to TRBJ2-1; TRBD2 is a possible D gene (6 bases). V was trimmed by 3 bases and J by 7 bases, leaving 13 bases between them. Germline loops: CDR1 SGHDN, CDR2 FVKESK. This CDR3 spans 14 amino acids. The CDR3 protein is CASSHGTPYNEQFF. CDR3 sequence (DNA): TGTGCCAGCAGCCATGGGACTCCTTATAATGAGCAGTTCTTC. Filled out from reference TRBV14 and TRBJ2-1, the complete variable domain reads EAGVTQFPSHSVIEKGQTVTLRCDPISGHDNLYWYRRVMGKEIKFLLHFVKESKQDESGMPNNRFLAERTGGTYSTLKVQPAELEDSGVYFCASSHGTPYNEQFFGPGTRLTVL.

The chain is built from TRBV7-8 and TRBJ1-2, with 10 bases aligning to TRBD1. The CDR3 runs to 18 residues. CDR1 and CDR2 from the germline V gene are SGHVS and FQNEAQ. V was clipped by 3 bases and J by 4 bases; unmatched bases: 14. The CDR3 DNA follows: TGTGCCAGCAGCTTTCAACCGGGACAGGGGCCGATCGTCTATGGCTACACCTTC. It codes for CASSFQPGQGPIVYGYTF.

The CDR3 sequence is CASTFMGQGRNTEAFF. The CDR3 coding sequence is TGTGCCAGCACCTTCATGGGACAGGGGAGGAACACTGAAGCTTTCTTT. V gene TRBV2 combines with J gene TRBJ1-1, with 10 bases aligning to TRBD1. The V gene's germline CDR1 is SNHLY and CDR2 FYNNEI. This CDR3 has 16 amino acids. J lost 1 base, V lost 7 bases, and 9 bases had no gene match.

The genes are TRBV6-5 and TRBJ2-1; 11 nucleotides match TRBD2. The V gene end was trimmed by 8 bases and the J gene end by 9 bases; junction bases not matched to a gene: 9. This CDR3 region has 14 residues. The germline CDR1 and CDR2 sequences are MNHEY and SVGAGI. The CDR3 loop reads CASVSGGEYAEQFF. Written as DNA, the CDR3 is TGTGCCAGCGTTAGCGGGGGGGAGTACGCTGAGCAGTTCTTC.

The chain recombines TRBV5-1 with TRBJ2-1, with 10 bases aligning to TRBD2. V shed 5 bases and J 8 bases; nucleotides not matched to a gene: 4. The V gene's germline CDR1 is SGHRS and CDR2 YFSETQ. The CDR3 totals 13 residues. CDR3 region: CASRTSGVDEQFF. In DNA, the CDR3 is TGCGCCAGCAGAACTAGCGGGGTAGATGAGCAGTTCTTC. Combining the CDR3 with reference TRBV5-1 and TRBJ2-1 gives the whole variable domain KAGVTQTPRYLIKTRGQQVTLSCSPISGHRSVSWYQQTPGQGLQFLFEYFSETQRNKGNFPGRFSGRQFSNSRSEMNVSTLELGDSALYLCASRTSGVDEQFFGPGTRLTVL.

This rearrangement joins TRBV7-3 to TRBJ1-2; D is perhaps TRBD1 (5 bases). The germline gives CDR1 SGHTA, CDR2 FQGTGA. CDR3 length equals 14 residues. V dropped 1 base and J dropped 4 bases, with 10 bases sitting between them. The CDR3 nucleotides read TGTGCCAGCAGCTTAAACCAGGGAGGCTATGGCTACACCTTC. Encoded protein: CASSLNQGGYGYTF.

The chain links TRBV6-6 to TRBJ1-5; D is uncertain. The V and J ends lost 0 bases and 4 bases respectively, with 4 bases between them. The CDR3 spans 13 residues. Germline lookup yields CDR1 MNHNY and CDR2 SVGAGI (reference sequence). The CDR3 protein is CASSYSLNQPQHF. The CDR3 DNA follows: TGTGCCAGCAGTTACTCACTAAATCAGCCCCAGCATTTT.

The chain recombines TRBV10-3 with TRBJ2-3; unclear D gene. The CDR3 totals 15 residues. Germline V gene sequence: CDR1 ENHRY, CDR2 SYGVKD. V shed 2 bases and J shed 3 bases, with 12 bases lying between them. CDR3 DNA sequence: TGTGCCATCAGTGAGCCCCAGGTTAGAACAGATACGCAGTATTTT. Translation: CAISEPQVRTDTQYF.

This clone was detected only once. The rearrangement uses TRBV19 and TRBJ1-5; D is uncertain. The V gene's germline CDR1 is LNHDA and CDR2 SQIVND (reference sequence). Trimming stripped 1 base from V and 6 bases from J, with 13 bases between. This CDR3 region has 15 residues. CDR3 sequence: CASSIVGGSGQPQHF. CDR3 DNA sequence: TGTGCCAGTAGTATAGTCGGCGGGTCGGGTCAGCCCCAGCATTTT.

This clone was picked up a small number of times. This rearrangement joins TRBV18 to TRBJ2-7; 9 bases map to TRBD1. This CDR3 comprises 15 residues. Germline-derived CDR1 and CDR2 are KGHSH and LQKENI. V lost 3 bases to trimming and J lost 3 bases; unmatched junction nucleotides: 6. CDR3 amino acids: CASSPSDRGGYEQYF. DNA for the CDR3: TGTGCCAGCTCACCTTCGGACAGGGGAGGCTACGAGCAGTACTTC. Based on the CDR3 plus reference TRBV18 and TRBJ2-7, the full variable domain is NAGVMQNPRHLVRRRGQEARLRCSPMKGHSHVYWYRQLPEEGLKFMVYLQKENIIDESGMPKERFSAEFPKEGPSILRIQQVVRGDSAAYFCASSPSDRGGYEQYFGPGTRLTVT.

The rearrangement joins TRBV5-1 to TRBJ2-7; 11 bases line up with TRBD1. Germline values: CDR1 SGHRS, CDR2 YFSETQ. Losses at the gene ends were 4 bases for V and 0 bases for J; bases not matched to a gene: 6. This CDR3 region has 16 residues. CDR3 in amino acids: CASSIGQGAISYEQYF. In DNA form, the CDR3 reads TGCGCCAGCAGCATCGGACAGGGGGCTATCTCCTACGAGCAGTACTTC.

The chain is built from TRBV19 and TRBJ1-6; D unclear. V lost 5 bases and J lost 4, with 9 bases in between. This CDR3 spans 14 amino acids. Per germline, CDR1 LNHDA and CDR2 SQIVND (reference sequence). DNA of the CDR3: TGTGCCAGTAGTTCAAGAGGGTATAATTCACCCCTCCACTTT. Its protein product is CASSSRGYNSPLHF.